The 4 T cell receptor beta chains below all came from one sample that was sequenced in a study of blood T cell repertoires in COVID-19. The data were produced by immunoSEQ multiplex PCR, yet TCRdb's version contains in-frame clones alone and is incomplete. The table lists around 150,000 clones, over 60% of them singletons. The sequenced sample consisted of peripheral blood. The source of these receptors is an elderly woman with active or convalescent COVID-19.

The rearrangement links TRBV9 to TRBJ1-2, with TRBD1 as a possible D gene (6 bases). Looked up from germline, CDR1 is SGDLS and CDR2 is YYNGEE. Between the trimmed V and J ends, which lost 0 bases and 6 bases, there was a span of 30 bases. CDR3 length: 20 residues. CDR3 amino acids: CASSVATGVGAGTTSNGYTF. The CDR3 DNA reads as TGTGCCAGCAGCGTAGCTACGGGTGTGGGGGCCGGGACGACATCAAATGGCTACACCTTC. Supplemented by reference TRBV9 and TRBJ1-2, the full variable domain reads DSGVTQTPKHLITATGQRVTLRCSPRSGDLSVYWYQQSLDQGLQFLIQYYNGEERAKGNILERFSAQQFPDLHSELNLSSLELGDSALYFCASSVATGVGAGTTSNGYTFGSGTRLTVV.

The genes are TRBV19 and TRBJ2-7; 8 bases line up with TRBD1. CDR3 length equals 14 residues. The J segment lost 5 bases and the V segment lost 3 bases, leaving 6 bases of the junction unmatched. Looked up from germline, CDR1 is LNHDA and CDR2 is SQIVND (reference sequence). DNA of the CDR3: TGTGCCAGTAGTATCGACAGGGGTAGGAACGAGCAGTACTTC. Encoded protein: CASSIDRGRNEQYF.

The gene calls are TRBV7-9 and TRBJ2-7; TRBD2 aligns across 8 bases. J was trimmed by 4 bases and V by 7 bases; bases with no gene match: 12. The CDR3 length is 15 residues. Per germline, CDR1 SEHNR and CDR2 FQNEAQ (reference sequence). The CDR3 loop is CASTPAAGGLYEQYF. DNA of the CDR3: TGTGCCAGCACCCCCGCGGCGGGGGGCCTGTACGAGCAGTACTTC.

This clone was detected once. One end of the junction fails to match germline, which may point to a read error. The V gene is TRBV7-7, the J gene TRBJ2-3; TRBD2 matches 12 bases. CDR1 and CDR2 (germline): SSHAT, FNYEAQ (reference sequence). The CDR3 has 16 residues. The chain's CDR3 is CASSIGLAGITDTQYF. CDR3 nucleotides: TGTGCTAGCAGCATTGGACTAGCGGGGATCACAGATACGCAGTATTTT.